This T cell receptor (beta chain) was documented in a study of CD4 and CD8 cells across lung adenocarcinoma regions. The V segment lost 6 bases and the J segment 6 bases; nucleotides outside the gene matches: 10. This CDR3 is 15 amino acids long. CDR1 is SGHRS, CDR2 YFSETQ, per germline. A single record per CDR3 protein comes from TCRdb applying MiXCR to the PCR reads. The table records about 25,000 distinct CDR3 sequences, over 40% of them present only once. The chain employs TRBV5-1 and TRBJ2-1; 9 nucleotides align to TRBD1. This sequence originates from a male donor with lung adenocarcinoma. The CD4 and CD8 labels of this study may be unreliable. Sequencing was carried out using CD4+ T cells from the center of a lung tumor. The CDR3 DNA reads TGCGCCAGCAAACAAGGGACAGGGAACCTCAATGAGCAGTTCTTC. It specifies CASKQGTGNLNEQFF.